This entry features one T cell receptor beta chain sequence. Antigen specificity is unknown. The data are from a study of cytomegalovirus exposure and HLA in healthy donors. Findings and caveats of the study: A link between a missense DCLRE1C variant and TCR beta V- and J-gene trimming emerged from a later analysis.

The CDR3 covers 14 residues. V trimming: 8 bases; J trimming: 4 bases; junction bases outside the gene matches: 7. From germline, CDR1 is SQVTM and CDR2 ANQGSEA. The PCR had 60 Vbeta and 13 Jbeta primers. Original data processing: An analysis performed later counted 72 million or so unique TCR beta chains (approximately 10 million of them shared). The method was immunoSEQ multiplex PCR; TCRdb's version includes in-frame clones alone and lacks a portion of them. V, J and clone size were drawn from that table, and D and trimming were deduced from the DNA. Of around 200,000 clones listed, around 80% are singletons.

Specimen: PBMCs. The gene calls are TRBV29-1 and TRBJ2-1, with 11 positions matching TRBD2. The receptor was derived from a woman aged 25 to 39 in good health and CMV-seropositive. Here the CDR3 reads CSTRLAGTYNEQFF. CDR3 bases: TGCAGCACCCGACTAGCGGGAACGTACAATGAGCAGTTCTTC.